The T cell receptor (beta chain) under discussion was sequenced for a study of T cells in pancreatic ductal adenocarcinoma (dated by TCRdb to about 2017). Context from the whole study: Seeking insight into the adaptive T-cell response that arises naturally, the researchers examined how many CD8+ T cells infiltrated tumors of resected pancreatic ductal adenocarcinoma, where they sat, and what features they had, alongside the same properties of suppressive cells.

A distance of 17 bases separates the germline ends of V and J, which lose 6 bases and 5 bases respectively. Spanning cysteine to phenylalanine, the CDR3 consists of 14 amino acids. Solely the CDR3 DNA is kept, with 42 bases framed from the first base. CDR1 and CDR2, per the germline V gene (reference sequence), are MNHNY and SVGAGI. For this clone: The specificity of this receptor is unknown. One base away there is no much larger clone; base qualities are not given.

TCR beta CDR3 regions were amplified from genomic DNA using the immunoSEQ hsTCRB kit. High-throughput TRB CDR3 sequencing was performed on an Illumina HiSeq system. From the authors' description of their analysis: The immunoSEQ software was used to analyze sequencing reads, and nonproductive sequences containing premature stops or frame-shifts were removed. Clonality of the repertoire was calculated as one minus Shannon entropy normalized by log2 of the number of unique productive sequences. TCRdb stores this immuneACCESS table with in-frame sequences only. Part of the clones is absent; in the studies checked, under half of the shortfall reflects unresolved V genes, and no reason is known for the rest. The V and J calls and the clone size are those of that table, but D and trimming were determined from the DNA. A total of approximately 11,000 clones appear in this sample, 86% of them only once. The ten largest clones represent 15% to 20% of the sample.

What the authors observed across the whole study: Comparisons of clonality between tumor and blood may be biased because tumors are enriched in CD45RO+ effector T cells rather than naive T cells, which biases the comparison toward lower diversity. Compared with tumor samples, blood samples had more total productive templates and approximately 8-fold more unique clonotypes. T-cell clonality showed no significant difference between tumor and blood, with a mean clonality of around 0.11 in tumors and 0.06 to 0.08 in blood. Since most pancreatic cancer patients present with inoperable disease, the resected cohort was skewed toward the minority of patients who had early-stage disease.

The selected pancreatic ductal adenocarcinoma patients had received surgery without neoadjuvant therapy. After peripheral blood was drawn into heparin tubes, PBMCs were separated on a histopaque density gradient and then cryopreserved in around 9.8% DMSO. Using the DNeasy Blood and Tissue Kit with Proteinase K and RNase treatment, genomic DNA was extracted from roughly seven PBMC and roughly ten flash-frozen tumor specimens. The source is a human donor with pancreatic ductal adenocarcinoma. The sequence is built from TRBV6-6 and TRBJ2-7, with TRBD1 as a weak D call on 6 bases. Source material: PBMCs. At the DNA level, the sequence is TGTGCCAGCAGCCTTCTGTCGACAGGTGACGAGCAGTACTTC. Translated, this gives CASSLLSTGDEQYF.